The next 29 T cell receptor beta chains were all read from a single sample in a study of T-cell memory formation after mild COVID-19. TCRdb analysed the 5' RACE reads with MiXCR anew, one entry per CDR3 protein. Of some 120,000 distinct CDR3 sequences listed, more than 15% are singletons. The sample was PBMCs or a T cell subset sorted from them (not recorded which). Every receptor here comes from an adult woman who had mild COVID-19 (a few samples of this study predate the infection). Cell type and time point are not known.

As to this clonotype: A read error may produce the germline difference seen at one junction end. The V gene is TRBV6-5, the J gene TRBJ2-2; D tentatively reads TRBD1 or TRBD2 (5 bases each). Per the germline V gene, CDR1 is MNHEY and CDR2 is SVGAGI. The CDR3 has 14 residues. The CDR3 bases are TGTGCCAGCAGTTACGGATCCTGGGCCGGGGCGCTGTTTTTT. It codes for CASSYGSWAGALFF.

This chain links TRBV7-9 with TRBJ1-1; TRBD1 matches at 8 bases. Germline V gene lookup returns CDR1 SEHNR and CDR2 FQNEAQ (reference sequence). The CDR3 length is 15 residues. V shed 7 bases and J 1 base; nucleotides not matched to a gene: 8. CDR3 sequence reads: CASNQGQAGNTEAFF. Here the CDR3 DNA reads TGTGCCAGCAACCAGGGACAGGCGGGGAACACTGAAGCTTTCTTT.

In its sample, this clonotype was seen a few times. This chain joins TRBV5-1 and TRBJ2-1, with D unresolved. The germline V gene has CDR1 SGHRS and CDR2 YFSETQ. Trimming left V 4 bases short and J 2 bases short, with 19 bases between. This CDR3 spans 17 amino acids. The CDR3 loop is CASSPSETIRAYNEQFF. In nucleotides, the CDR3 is TGCGCCAGCAGCCCCTCGGAGACCATACGTGCCTACAATGAGCAGTTCTTC.

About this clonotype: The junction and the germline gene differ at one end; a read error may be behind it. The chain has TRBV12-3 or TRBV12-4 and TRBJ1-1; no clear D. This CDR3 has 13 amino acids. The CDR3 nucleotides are TGTGCAAGCAGTATCCCAGGGAACACTGAAGCTTTCTTT. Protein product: CASSIPGNTEAFF.

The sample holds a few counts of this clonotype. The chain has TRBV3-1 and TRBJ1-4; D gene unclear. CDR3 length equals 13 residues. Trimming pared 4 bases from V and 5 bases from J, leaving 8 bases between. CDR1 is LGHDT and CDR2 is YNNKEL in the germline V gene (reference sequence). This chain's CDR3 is CASSPRGNEKLFF. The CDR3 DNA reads TGTGCCAGCAGCCCGCGAGGGAATGAAAAACTGTTTTTT.

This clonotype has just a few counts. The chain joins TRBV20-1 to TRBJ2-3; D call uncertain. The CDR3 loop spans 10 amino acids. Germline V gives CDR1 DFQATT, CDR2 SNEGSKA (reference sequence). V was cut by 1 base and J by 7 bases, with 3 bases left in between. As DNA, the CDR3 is TGCAGTGCTAGAGGAAATACGCAGTATTTT. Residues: CSARGNTQYF.

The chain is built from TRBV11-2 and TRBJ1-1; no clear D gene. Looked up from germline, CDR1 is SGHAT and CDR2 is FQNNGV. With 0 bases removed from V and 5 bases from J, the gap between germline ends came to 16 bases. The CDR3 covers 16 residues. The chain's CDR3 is CASSLDYAIRRTEAFF. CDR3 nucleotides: TGTGCCAGCAGCTTAGACTACGCCATTCGAAGGACTGAAGCTTTCTTT.

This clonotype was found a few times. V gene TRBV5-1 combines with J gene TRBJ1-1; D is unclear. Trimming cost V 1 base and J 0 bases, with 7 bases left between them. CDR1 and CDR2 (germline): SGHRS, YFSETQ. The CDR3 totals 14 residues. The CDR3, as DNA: TGCGCCAGCAGCTTGTCAACCTTGAACACTGAAGCTTTCTTT. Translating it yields CASSLSTLNTEAFF.

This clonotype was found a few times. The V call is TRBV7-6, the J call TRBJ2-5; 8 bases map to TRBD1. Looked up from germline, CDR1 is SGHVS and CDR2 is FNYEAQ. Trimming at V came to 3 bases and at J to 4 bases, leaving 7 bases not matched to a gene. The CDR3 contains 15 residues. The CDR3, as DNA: TGTGCCAGCAGCTTGTACCCCCAGGGGGCAGAGACCCAGTACTTC. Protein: CASSLYPQGAETQYF.

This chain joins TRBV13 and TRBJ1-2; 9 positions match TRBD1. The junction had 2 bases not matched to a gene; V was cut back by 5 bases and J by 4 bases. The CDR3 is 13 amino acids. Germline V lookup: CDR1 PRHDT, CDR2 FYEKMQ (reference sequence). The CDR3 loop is CASSTTGGYGYTF. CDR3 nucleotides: TGTGCCAGCAGCACGACAGGGGGCTATGGCTACACCTTC.

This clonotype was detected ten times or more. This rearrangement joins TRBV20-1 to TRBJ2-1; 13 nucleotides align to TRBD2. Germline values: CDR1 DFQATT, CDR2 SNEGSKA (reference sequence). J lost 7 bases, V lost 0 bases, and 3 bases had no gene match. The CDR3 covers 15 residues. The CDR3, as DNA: TGCAGTGCTAGAGATCCGACTAGCGGGGGGAATGAGCAGTTCTTC. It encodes CSARDPTSGGNEQFF.

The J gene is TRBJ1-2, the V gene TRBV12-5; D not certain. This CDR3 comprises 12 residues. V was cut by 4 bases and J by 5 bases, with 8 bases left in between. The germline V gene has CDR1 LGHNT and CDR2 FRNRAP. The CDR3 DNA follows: TGTGCTAGTGGTTCAGCTGTATATGGCTACACCTTC. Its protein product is CASGSAVYGYTF.

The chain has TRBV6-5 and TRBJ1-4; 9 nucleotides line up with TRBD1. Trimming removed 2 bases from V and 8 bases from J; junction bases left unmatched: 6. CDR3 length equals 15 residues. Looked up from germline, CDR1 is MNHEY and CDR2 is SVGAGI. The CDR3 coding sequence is TGTGCCAGCAGTTACGCGGGGACAGGGCTAGAAAAACTGTTTTTT. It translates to CASSYAGTGLEKLFF.

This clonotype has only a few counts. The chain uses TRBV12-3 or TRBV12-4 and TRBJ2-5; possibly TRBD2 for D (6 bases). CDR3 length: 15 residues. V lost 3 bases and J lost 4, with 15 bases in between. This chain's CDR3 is CASSFRDLPRETQYF. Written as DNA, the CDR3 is TGTGCCAGCAGTTTCCGGGACTTACCTCGAGAGACCCAGTACTTC.

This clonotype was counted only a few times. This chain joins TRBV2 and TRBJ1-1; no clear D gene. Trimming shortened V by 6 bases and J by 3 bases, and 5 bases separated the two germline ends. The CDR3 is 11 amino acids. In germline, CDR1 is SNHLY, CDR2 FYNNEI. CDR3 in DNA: TGTGCCAGCAGCGTGGACACTGAAGCTTTCTTT. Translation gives CASSVDTEAFF.

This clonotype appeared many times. Here the CDR3 reads CASSWGYEQYF. Written as DNA, the CDR3 is TGTGCCAGCAGCTGGGGGTACGAGCAGTACTTC. The chain has TRBV7-6 and TRBJ2-7, with D perhaps TRBD1 or TRBD2 (5 bases each). The ends were cut back, 4 bases at V and 4 bases at J, with 5 bases in the middle. The CDR3 length is 11 residues. Germline assignment: CDR1 SGHVS and CDR2 FNYEAQ.

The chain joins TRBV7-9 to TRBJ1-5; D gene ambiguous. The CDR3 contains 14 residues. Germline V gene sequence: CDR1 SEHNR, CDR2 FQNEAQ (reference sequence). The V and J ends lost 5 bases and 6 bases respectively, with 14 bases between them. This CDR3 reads CASSPIELRQPQHF. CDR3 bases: TGTGCCAGCAGCCCGATCGAGTTGCGTCAGCCCCAGCATTTT.

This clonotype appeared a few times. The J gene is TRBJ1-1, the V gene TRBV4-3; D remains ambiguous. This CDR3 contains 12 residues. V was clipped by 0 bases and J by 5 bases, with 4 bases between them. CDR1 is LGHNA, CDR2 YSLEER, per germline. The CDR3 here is CASSQDTTEAFF. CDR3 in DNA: TGCGCCAGCAGCCAAGATACGACTGAAGCTTTCTTT.

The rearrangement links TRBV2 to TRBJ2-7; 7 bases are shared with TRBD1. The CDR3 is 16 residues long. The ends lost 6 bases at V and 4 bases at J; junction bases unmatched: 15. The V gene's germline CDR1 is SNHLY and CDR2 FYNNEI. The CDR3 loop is CASSRRQGDVGYEQYF. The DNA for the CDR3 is TGTGCCAGCAGCCGGCGACAGGGTGATGTAGGTTACGAGCAGTACTTC.

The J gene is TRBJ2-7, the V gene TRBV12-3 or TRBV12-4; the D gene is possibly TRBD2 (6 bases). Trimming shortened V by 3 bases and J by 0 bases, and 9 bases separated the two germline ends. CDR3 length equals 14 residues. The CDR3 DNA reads TGTGCCAGCAGTTTCGGCGGGACCTCCTACGAGCAGTACTTC. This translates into CASSFGGTSYEQYF.

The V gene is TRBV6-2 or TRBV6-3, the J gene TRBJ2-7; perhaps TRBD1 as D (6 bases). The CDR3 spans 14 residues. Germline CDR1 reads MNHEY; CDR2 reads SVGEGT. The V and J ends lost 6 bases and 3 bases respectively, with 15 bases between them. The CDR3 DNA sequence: TGTGCCAGCAGCTCCAGGGGAAACCACTACGAGCAGTACTTC. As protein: CASSSRGNHYEQYF.

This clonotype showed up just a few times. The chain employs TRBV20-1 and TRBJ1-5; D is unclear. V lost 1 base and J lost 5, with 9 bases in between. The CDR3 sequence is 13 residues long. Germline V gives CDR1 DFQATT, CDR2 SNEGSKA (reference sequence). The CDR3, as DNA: TGCAGTGCTAGAGTTGCCGGAGATCAGCCCCAGCATTTT. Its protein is CSARVAGDQPQHF.

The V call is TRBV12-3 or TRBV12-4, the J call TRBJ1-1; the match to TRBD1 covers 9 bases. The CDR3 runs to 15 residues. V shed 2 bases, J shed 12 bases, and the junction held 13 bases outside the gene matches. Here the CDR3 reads CASSLHGGTGIRTFF. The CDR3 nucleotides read TGTGCCAGCAGTTTACATGGGGGGACAGGGATCAGGACTTTCTTT.

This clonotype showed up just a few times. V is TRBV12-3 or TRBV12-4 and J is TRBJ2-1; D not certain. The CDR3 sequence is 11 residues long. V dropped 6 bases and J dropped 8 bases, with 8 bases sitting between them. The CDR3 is CASRSGHEQFF. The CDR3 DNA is TGTGCCAGCAGAAGTGGTCATGAGCAGTTCTTC.

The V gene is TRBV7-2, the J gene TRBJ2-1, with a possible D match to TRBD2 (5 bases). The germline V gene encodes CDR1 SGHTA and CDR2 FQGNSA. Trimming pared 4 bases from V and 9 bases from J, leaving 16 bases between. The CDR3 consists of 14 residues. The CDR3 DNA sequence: TGTGCCAGCAGCTCCTCCCCTGGACTGGGTGAGCAGTTCTTC. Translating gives CASSSSPGLGEQFF.

The CDR3 sequence: CSAPRGRSYNEQFF. The CDR3 region has the DNA TGCAGTGCCCCCCGGGGGAGGTCCTACAATGAGCAGTTCTTC. This chain links TRBV20-1 with TRBJ2-1; D is perhaps TRBD2 (6 bases). The CDR3 has 14 amino acids. V was clipped by 6 bases and J by 1 base, with 13 bases between them. The germline gives CDR1 DFQATT, CDR2 SNEGSKA (reference sequence).

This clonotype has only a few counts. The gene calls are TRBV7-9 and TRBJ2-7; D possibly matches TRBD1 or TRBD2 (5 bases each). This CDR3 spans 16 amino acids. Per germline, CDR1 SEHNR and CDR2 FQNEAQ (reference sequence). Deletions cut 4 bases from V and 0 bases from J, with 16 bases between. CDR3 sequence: CASSSGTGFYSYEQYF. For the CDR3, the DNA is TGTGCCAGCAGCTCCGGGACCGGGTTCTACTCCTACGAGCAGTACTTC.

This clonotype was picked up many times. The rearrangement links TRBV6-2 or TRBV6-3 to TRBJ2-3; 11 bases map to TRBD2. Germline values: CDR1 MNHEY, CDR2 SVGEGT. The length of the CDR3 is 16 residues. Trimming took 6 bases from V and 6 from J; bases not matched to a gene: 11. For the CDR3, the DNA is TGTGCCAGCAGCCTTGGACTAGCGGGCCTCTGGGATACGCAGTATTTT. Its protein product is CASSLGLAGLWDTQYF.

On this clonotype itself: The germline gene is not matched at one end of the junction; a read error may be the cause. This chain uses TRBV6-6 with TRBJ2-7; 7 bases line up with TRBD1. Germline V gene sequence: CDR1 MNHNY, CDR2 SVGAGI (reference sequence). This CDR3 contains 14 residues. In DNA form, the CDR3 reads TGTGCCAGAAGTTATACGACAGGGAATAACGAGCAGTACTTC. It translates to CARSYTTGNNEQYF.